The source of this T cell receptor beta chain is a study of beta chain features in type 1 diabetes. Across the study: Patients shared similar age, gender and cell yields with healthy donors.

Via the markers CD45RO/CCR7/CD25/CD127/CD95/CD27, stem cell-like memory, regulatory, central memory and naive CD4+ cells were sorted. Reverse transcription of all isolated RNA meant that expressed TCRB transcripts were sequenced. Profiling relied on immunoSEQ multiplex PCR, and the TCRdb table lists in-frame clones only, not all of them. The table lists 860,000 or so clones, about a sixth of them singletons, with 0.02% to 0.025% in the top ten. General study results and limits: Fewer insertions but more deletions were seen at VDJ junctions in type 1 diabetes patients.

This clone was observed a handful of times. Its antigen is unidentified. This sequence originates from a woman under 30 in good health. Sequenced input: naive CD4+ T cells from blood.

CDR3 sequence reads: CASRTGTGPYNEQFF. CDR3 sequence (DNA): TGCGCCAGCAGGACCGGGACAGGGCCATACAATGAGCAGTTCTTC. The J gene is TRBJ2-1, the V gene TRBV5-1, with TRBD1 identical over 9 bases. The trim removed 5 bases at V and 4 bases at J, leaving 7 bases unmatched. The germline V gene encodes CDR1 SGHRS and CDR2 YFSETQ. The CDR3 covers 15 residues.